Described below is a single T cell receptor beta chain sequence and its context. The antigen is not known. Using immunoSEQ multiplex PCR, the repertoire was profiled, and TCRdb retains in-frame clones only, with some absent. This sample yields fewer than 80,000 clones, of which around 75% are seen a single time; approximately 9.9% belongs to the top ten. The V gene's germline CDR1 is MNHEY and CDR2 SVGAGI. V was pared by 2 bases and J by 7 bases, with 8 bases of the junction left unmatched. The CDR3 is made up of 16 amino acids. The record originates from a study of PD-1 blockade in classical Hodgkin lymphoma. Brentuximab vedotin exposure varied, and every patient relapsed after autologous stem cell transplantation. Study-wide points: By C4D1, diversity of CD4+ TCRs had risen significantly, whereas that of CD8+ TCRs had not. Exclusion removed patients who began nivolumab under 1 year after ASCT. Before treatment, TCR diversity in newly diagnosed patients was reportedly lower than in healthy donors.

The TCR sequence derives from a human donor with classical Hodgkin lymphoma. The chain has TRBV6-5 and TRBJ2-2; 9 bases agree with TRBD1. The specimen was peripheral blood mononuclear cells (PBMCs), collected before the second cycle of nivolumab. CDR3 sequence: CASSYATGGWDGELFF. In DNA form, the CDR3 reads TGTGCCAGCAGTTACGCCACAGGGGGCTGGGACGGGGAGCTGTTTTTT.